Listed here are 2 T cell receptor beta chains from one sample, sequenced in a study of T cell responses to AZD1222 COVID-19 vaccine. The assay was immunoSEQ multiplex PCR, and TCRdb's table has in-frame clones only and misses some. Seen here are 150,000 or so clones, about 92% observed once, and the top ten hold about 1%. Source: peripheral blood, taken on day 0 of AZD1222 vaccination. These receptors were collected from an adult in good health.

The CDR3 region has the DNA TGCGCCAGCAGCTTGGGCCCCGGTATTGGGGAAGATACGCAGTATTTT. Translating gives CASSLGPGIGEDTQYF. J is TRBJ2-3 and V is TRBV5-1; D is uncertain. The CDR3 runs 16 residues. Trimming removed 0 bases at V and 5 bases at J, with 16 bases between. Germline CDR1 and CDR2: SGHRS and YFSETQ. Looking up the rest from reference TRBV5-1 and TRBJ2-3 gives the full variable domain: KAGVTQTPRYLIKTRGQQVTLSCSPISGHRSVSWYQQTPGQGLQFLFEYFSETQRNKGNFPGRFSGRQFSNSRSEMNVSTLELGDSALYLCASSLGPGIGEDTQYFGPGTRLTVL.

The chain has TRBV5-6 and TRBJ2-6; D unresolved. The CDR3 spans 18 residues. The ends were cut back, 6 bases at V and 0 bases at J, with 19 bases in the middle. CDR1 and CDR2 from the germline V gene are SGHDT and YYEEEE. The CDR3 reads CASKRKTKLSSGANVLTF. The CDR3, as DNA: TGTGCCAGCAAGCGAAAGACCAAACTCAGCTCTGGGGCCAACGTCCTGACTTTC.